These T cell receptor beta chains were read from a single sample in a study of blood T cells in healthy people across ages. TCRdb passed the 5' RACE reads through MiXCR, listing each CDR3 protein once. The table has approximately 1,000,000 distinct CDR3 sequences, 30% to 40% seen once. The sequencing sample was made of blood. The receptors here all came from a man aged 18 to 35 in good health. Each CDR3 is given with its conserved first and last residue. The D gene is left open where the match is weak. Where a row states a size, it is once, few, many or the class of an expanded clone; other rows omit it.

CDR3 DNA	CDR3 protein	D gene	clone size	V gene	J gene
TGCGCCAGCAGCTCGCTAAGCGGGGGCCTTTTGGGCAATGAGCAGTTCTTC	CASSSLSGGLLGNEQFF	TRBD2	few	TRBV5-1	TRBJ2-1
TGCAGTGCTAGCGGGGGGGCGGGCACAGATACGCAGTATTTT	CSASGGAGTDTQYF	TRBD2	few	TRBV20-1	TRBJ2-3
TGCGCCAGCAGCTTGGGGACTAGGCCCCCTAGCACAGATACGCAGTATTTT	CASSLGTRPPSTDTQYF	TRBD2	-	TRBV5-1	TRBJ2-3
TGCAGTGCTAGAGGGACTTGGACAGATACGCAGTATTTT	CSARGTWTDTQYF	-	-	TRBV20-1	TRBJ2-3
TGTGCCAGCAGTCAACAGGTGATCTATGGCTACACCTTC	CASSQQVIYGYTF	-	-	TRBV6-2/TRBV6-3	TRBJ1-2
TGCGCCAGCGGCTTAACGGGGGGCGAATGGAATGAGCAGTTCTTC	CASGLTGGEWNEQFF	-	-	TRBV5-1	TRBJ2-1
TGTGCCAGCAGAGCAGGGCACGCGAGCACCGGGGAGCTGTTTTTT	CASRAGHASTGELFF	-	-	TRBV12-3/TRBV12-4	TRBJ2-2
TGCAGTGCTCGTAGCGGGGACCAAGAGACCCAGTACTTC	CSARSGDQETQYF	TRBD2	-	TRBV20-1	TRBJ2-5
TGTGCCAGCAACGCACCCGGGAGGTCCTACAATGAGCAGTTCTTC	CASNAPGRSYNEQFF	TRBD2	few	TRBV6-5	TRBJ2-1
TGCAGTGCTAGAGAAGTTACGATCCGGGGAAAAAGTAACTATGGCTACATCTTC	CSAREVTIRGKSNYGYIF	-	-	TRBV20-1	TRBJ1-2
TGCAGTGCTATTCCGTCCGACTACATCGCGGCAGAGACCCAGTACTTC	CSAIPSDYIAAETQYF	-	many	TRBV20-1	TRBJ2-5
TGCGCCAGCAGCCAACAGACAGTCGATCAGCCCCAGCATTTT	CASSQQTVDQPQHF	-	-	TRBV4-3	TRBJ1-5
TGCGCCAGCAGCCAAGGAGGGACTAGCGGGTTGGGTATCTACAATGAGCAGTTCTTC	CASSQGGTSGLGIYNEQFF	TRBD2	-	TRBV4-1	TRBJ2-1
TGCAGCTCCTCCGACCCTGACAGGGTGAACACTGAAGCTTTCTTT	CSSSDPDRVNTEAFF	TRBD1	few	TRBV29-1	TRBJ1-1
TGCAGTGCTAGAGGGCGGGGGGCAGAATACGAGCAGTACTTC	CSARGRGAEYEQYF	TRBD2	-	TRBV20-1	TRBJ2-7
TGTGCCAGCAGTTTGCGGGCACGGGAGACCCAGTACTTC	CASSLRARETQYF	-	-	TRBV28	TRBJ2-5
TGTGCCAGCCGGGCCAGCTCCTACAATGAGCAGTTCTTC	CASRASSYNEQFF	-	many	TRBV6-5	TRBJ2-1
TGTGCCAGCCACGCTCAGGGAATTAACTATGGCTACACCTTC	CASHAQGINYGYTF	-	once	TRBV9	TRBJ1-2
TGCAGTGCGCTGACAGGGGGCGATGAAAAACTGTTTTTT	CSALTGGDEKLFF	TRBD1	-	TRBV20-1	TRBJ1-4
TGTGCCAGCAGCGCCCGGCAGGGTAACTACGAGCAGTACTTC	CASSARQGNYEQYF	-	-	TRBV7-9	TRBJ2-7
TGTGCCAGCAGCTTAGAACATGGGAACACTGAAGCTTTCTTT	CASSLEHGNTEAFF	-	-	TRBV7-8	TRBJ1-1
TGCAGTGCTAGAGCCAATGAGCAGTACTTC	CSARANEQYF	-	-	TRBV20-1	TRBJ2-5
TGTGCCAGCAGCACGCTTGACGACAGAGGCGATGGCTACACCTTC	CASSTLDDRGDGYTF	-	few	TRBV9	TRBJ1-2
TGTGCCAGCAGCCAAGACGGGGGACTTCTCTCGGATGAGCAGTTCTTC	CASSQDGGLLSDEQFF	-	few	TRBV14	TRBJ2-1
TGTGCCAGCAGTTTAGCAGGGATCAATGGCTACACCTTC	CASSLAGINGYTF	-	-	TRBV12-3/TRBV12-4	TRBJ1-2
TGTGCCAGCGGAGGGACTCCTGGGCAAGAGACCCAGTACTTC	CASGGTPGQETQYF	-	-	TRBV2	TRBJ2-5
TGTGCCAGCAGTGAAACCAGGGGTGGCTACGAGCAGTACTTC	CASSETRGGYEQYF	-	-	TRBV6-1	TRBJ2-7
TGTGCCAGCAGCTTAGGGGAAACAGGGGGCAATGAGCAGTACTTC	CASSLGETGGNEQYF	TRBD1	-	TRBV7-2	TRBJ2-5
TGTGCCAGCGGGTTCCGAAGTGGGGTCTATGGCTACACCTTC	CASGFRSGVYGYTF	-	-	TRBV6-5	TRBJ1-2